The rows below give T cell receptor beta chains drawn from one sample of a study of blood T cells in healthy people across ages. TCRdb reanalysed the 5' RACE reads using MiXCR and keeps one entry per CDR3 protein. The repertoire holds almost 550,000 distinct CDR3 sequences, with more than 20% as singletons. The sample was also reused in another study, on T cells of mothers and their children.

Sequenced material: blood. The receptors were gathered from a boy younger than 18 in good health. The CDR3 runs from the conserved cysteine through the conserved F or W. Fields, in order: V gene, clone size, D gene, J gene, CDR3 protein, CDR3 DNA. D genes are given only for firm matches. Clone size is given for some rows only: seen once, a few or many times, or a class if the clone is expanded.

>TRBV9|few|TRBD1|TRBJ1-4
CASSVGTDNEKLFF
TGTGCCAGCAGCGTGGGGACAGATAATGAAAAACTGTTTTTT
>TRBV7-6|few|NA|TRBJ1-4
CASSLSQTGPINEKLFF
TGTGCCAGCAGCTTATCCCAGACAGGTCCGATCAATGAAAAACTGTTTTTT
>TRBV25-1|NA|TRBD1|TRBJ2-7
CASSDHRDRGSSEQYF
TGTGCCAGCAGTGATCACCGGGACAGGGGATCCTCCGAGCAGTACTTC
>TRBV20-1|NA|NA|TRBJ2-3
CSPGDTQYF
TGCAGCCCCGGGGATACGCAGTATTTT
>TRBV4-1|NA|NA|TRBJ1-1
CASRTGPGHTEAFF
TGCGCCAGCAGGACCGGGCCGGGGCACACTGAAGCTTTCTTT
>TRBV7-9|NA|TRBD1|TRBJ1-4
CASSLGDSGEKLFF
TGTGCCAGCAGCTTAGGGGACAGCGGGGAAAAACTGTTTTTT
>TRBV2|few|TRBD1|TRBJ1-1
CASSFDRGTTEAFF
TGTGCCAGCAGTTTTGACAGGGGGACCACTGAAGCTTTCTTT
>TRBV7-8|NA|TRBD2|TRBJ2-3
CASSSFTSGPTDTQYF
TGTGCCAGCAGCTCCTTCACTAGCGGCCCCACAGATACGCAGTATTTT
>TRBV28|few|NA|TRBJ2-3
CASSLLAGGFPTDTQYF
TGTGCCAGCAGTTTGTTGGCAGGTGGATTCCCCACAGATACGCAGTATTTT
>TRBV7-2|many|NA|TRBJ1-2
CASSLARRQSYGYTF
TGTGCCAGCAGCTTAGCGCGGCGTCAGTCCTATGGCTACACCTTC
>TRBV20-1|few|TRBD1|TRBJ1-2
CRPVGSTGTSYGYTF
TGCAGGCCGGTCGGCTCGACAGGGACTTCCTATGGCTACACCTTC
>TRBV28|NA|NA|TRBJ2-1
CASSLRLSLDEQFF
TGTGCCAGCAGTTTACGTCTTAGCCTTGATGAGCAGTTCTTC
>TRBV20-1|NA|NA|TRBJ1-3
CSARDYRFSGNTIYF
TGCAGTGCTAGAGATTACCGGTTCTCTGGAAACACCATATATTTT
>TRBV7-2|NA|TRBD1|TRBJ2-2
CASSLPGGNTGELFF
TGTGCCAGCAGCTTGCCAGGGGGCAACACCGGGGAGCTGTTTTTT
>TRBV5-5|few|TRBD2|TRBJ2-3
CASSPQRGATSTDTQYF
TGTGCCAGCAGCCCCCAGCGGGGGGCCACTAGCACAGATACGCAGTATTTT
>TRBV7-9|once|NA|TRBJ2-5
CASSLVMGAGETQYF
TGTGCCAGCAGCTTAGTTATGGGGGCCGGAGAGACCCAGTACTTC
>TRBV28|NA|NA|TRBJ2-7
CASSSYRAGTNEQYF
TGTGCCAGCAGTTCCTACAGGGCTGGGACCAACGAGCAGTACTTC
>TRBV29-1|few|NA|TRBJ2-7
CSVVGAYEQYF
TGCAGCGTTGTGGGGGCGTACGAGCAGTACTTC
>TRBV29-1|many|TRBD1|TRBJ1-2
CSFTGQDGGGGYTF
TGCAGTTTCACGGGACAGGACGGCGGCGGTGGCTACACCTTC
>TRBV20-1|NA|NA|TRBJ2-1
CSARAPRVRSNNEQFF
TGCAGTGCTAGAGCCCCCAGGGTAAGGTCAAACAATGAGCAGTTCTTC
>TRBV14|few|NA|TRBJ2-1
CASSQDRLLYNEQFF
TGTGCCAGCAGCCAAGATAGACTCCTCTACAATGAGCAGTTCTTC
>TRBV20-1|once|TRBD1|TRBJ1-2
CSARDGQGGTMGYTF
TGCAGTGCTAGAGATGGGCAGGGGGGAACTATGGGCTACACCTTC
>TRBV7-8|NA|NA|TRBJ1-2
CASSLGPRDYGYTF
TGTGCCAGCAGCTTAGGTCCCAGGGACTATGGCTACACCTTC
>TRBV5-1|NA|TRBD1|TRBJ2-1
CASSLPRDRVGNEQFF
TGCGCCAGCAGCTTGCCCCGGGACAGGGTGGGCAATGAGCAGTTCTTC
>TRBV7-2|few|NA|TRBJ2-7
CASSLAPVGNYEQYF
TGTGCCAGCAGCTTAGCTCCCGTCGGAAACTACGAGCAGTACTTC
>TRBV27|NA|TRBD2|TRBJ2-1
CASGQRGGLNEQFF
TGTGCCAGCGGTCAGCGGGGGGGCTTGAATGAGCAGTTCTTC
>TRBV9|NA|TRBD1|TRBJ2-7
CASSPTGTETYEQYF
TGTGCCAGCAGCCCGACCGGGACAGAGACCTACGAGCAGTACTTC
>TRBV4-1|few|NA|TRBJ2-7
CASSQDRVGTYEQYF
TGCGCCAGCAGCCAAGATCGGGTGGGGACCTACGAGCAGTACTTC
>TRBV27|few|NA|TRBJ1-2
CASSLSVQGGNGYTF
TGTGCCAGCAGTTTATCGGTCCAGGGCGGGAATGGCTACACCTTC
>TRBV6-2/TRBV6-3|few|NA|TRBJ2-2
CASTQSDDTGELFF
TGTGCCAGCACCCAATCGGACGACACCGGGGAGCTGTTTTTT
>TRBV6-1|NA|TRBD1|TRBJ2-7
CASSHERTGFGHEQYF
TGTGCCAGCAGCCACGAACGGACAGGGTTTGGACACGAGCAGTACTTC
>TRBV5-1|NA|NA|TRBJ1-1
CASSSMTPHTEAFF
TGCGCCAGCAGCTCCATGACACCTCACACTGAAGCTTTCTTT
>TRBV21-1|NA|NA|TRBJ1-5
CASSDYRDSSNQPQHF
TGTGCCAGCAGCGACTACCGGGACAGCAGCAATCAGCCCCAGCATTTT
>TRBV20-1|NA|NA|TRBJ2-5
CGANQGQETQYF
TGCGGAGCTAACCAGGGCCAAGAGACCCAGTACTTC
>TRBV9|few|NA|TRBJ2-2
CASSVGGQYTGELFF
TGTGCCAGCAGCGTAGGCGGACAGTACACCGGGGAGCTGTTTTTT
>TRBV7-9|NA|NA|TRBJ2-7
CASSLANDGYEQYF
TGTGCCAGCAGCTTAGCGAATGACGGCTACGAGCAGTACTTC
>TRBV4-3|NA|NA|TRBJ2-7
CASSQGVGTGSSYEQYF
TGCGCCAGCAGCCAAGGCGTTGGAACAGGGTCCTCCTACGAGCAGTACTTC
>TRBV24-1|NA|TRBD1|TRBJ2-3
CATSEPGQGRTDTQYF
TGTGCCACCAGTGAGCCTGGACAGGGACGCACAGATACGCAGTATTTT
>TRBV3-1|few|TRBD1|TRBJ2-7
CASSQGGQGHEQYF
TGTGCCAGCAGCCAAGGAGGACAGGGTCACGAGCAGTACTTC
>TRBV6-4|few|NA|TRBJ2-1
CASSDSGTYDEQFF
TGTGCCAGCAGTGACTCTGGGACCTACGATGAGCAGTTCTTC
>TRBV5-6|NA|TRBD1|TRBJ2-6
CASSLVIQGARAGANVLTF
TGTGCCAGCAGCTTGGTCATCCAGGGGGCGCGGGCTGGGGCCAACGTCCTGACTTTC
>TRBV7-2|NA|TRBD2|TRBJ2-7
CASSYTSGGTYEQCF
TGTGCCAGCAGCTATACTAGCGGGGGGACCTACGAGCAGTGCTTC
>TRBV27|few|NA|TRBJ1-2
CASSLSWGLYGYTF
TGTGCCAGCAGTTTATCGTGGGGGCTTTATGGCTACACCTTC
>TRBV15|NA|TRBD1|TRBJ2-4
CATSTFGSQGSSQYF
TGTGCCACCTCTACTTTCGGGTCACAGGGGAGTTCGCAGTACTTC
>TRBV7-9|few|TRBD1|TRBJ1-1
CASSAHWGGDRATEAFF
TGTGCCAGCAGCGCCCATTGGGGGGGAGACAGGGCGACTGAAGCTTTCTTT
>TRBV20-1|many|TRBD2|TRBJ2-1
CSARDREWSSGRASSYNEQFF
TGCAGTGCTAGAGATAGAGAGTGGTCTAGCGGGAGGGCCAGCTCCTACAATGAGCAGTTCTTC
>TRBV11-2|few|TRBD2|TRBJ2-1
CASSPLTSGPYNEQFF
TGTGCCAGCAGCCCGCTAACTAGCGGACCCTACAATGAGCAGTTCTTC
>TRBV11-3|few|TRBD2|TRBJ2-5
CASSKTGTSGGSGETQYF
TGTGCCAGCAGCAAAACCGGGACTAGCGGGGGGAGCGGTGAGACCCAGTACTTC
>TRBV28|NA|TRBD2|TRBJ2-7
CASLTGGEQYF
TGTGCCAGCCTAACGGGGGGCGAGCAGTACTTC
>TRBV29-1|many|NA|TRBJ2-5
CSVVGPGPQETQYF
TGCAGCGTTGTAGGTCCGGGGCCGCAAGAGACCCAGTACTTC
>TRBV29-1|NA|NA|TRBJ1-4
CSVESSGTTNEKLFF
TGCAGCGTAGAGTCCTCAGGCACAACTAATGAAAAACTGTTTTTT
>TRBV19|NA|NA|TRBJ2-1
CASRPEGEYNEQFF
TGTGCCAGTAGGCCGGAAGGAGAATACAATGAGCAGTTCTTC
>TRBV12-5|few|NA|TRBJ2-5
CASGLRPGRETQYF
TGTGCTAGTGGTTTGAGGCCAGGGCGAGAGACCCAGTACTTC